This record covers a single T cell receptor beta chain. The assay was immunoSEQ multiplex PCR, and TCRdb's table has in-frame clones only and misses some. The sample lists over 200,000 clones; about 85% were seen once. These data belong to a study of blood T cell repertoires in COVID-19. The V gene end was trimmed by 6 bases and the J gene end by 3 bases; junction bases not matched to a gene: 6. CDR1 is MNHEY and CDR2 is SVGAGI in the germline V gene. The CDR3 totals 14 residues. Material for sequencing was peripheral blood. This TCR derives from a woman younger than 35 who had recovered from COVID-19. The chain recombines TRBV6-5 with TRBJ2-7; TRBD1 matches 9 bases. The CDR3, as DNA: TGTGCCAGCAGGAGGGACAGGGCTGTCTACGAGCAGTACTTC. Its translation: CASRRDRAVYEQYF.